The present T cell receptor (beta chain) was sequenced within a study of T-cell reconstitution after alpha-beta-depleted transplantation in children. Germline V gene sequence: CDR1 DFQATT, CDR2 SNEGSKA (reference sequence). The CDR3 runs to 11 residues. A library of TCRbeta sequences, prepared with unique molecular identifiers, was generated. TCRdb reanalysed the PCR reads using MiXCR and keeps one entry per CDR3 protein. The data hold roughly 220,000 distinct CDR3 sequences, with 9% to 10% observed a single time. Source: PBMCs from the stem cell graft donor, taken from the stem cell graft. V gene TRBV20-1 combines with J gene TRBJ1-2, with 8 bases aligning to TRBD1. The receptor was isolated from a human donor who donated a stem cell graft to a child with SCID. The CDR3 sequence is CRDRGRSGYTF. The CDR3, as DNA: TGCAGAGACAGGGGACGTAGCGGCTACACCTTC.